These 9 T cell receptor beta chains were all obtained from the same sample, sequenced in a study of T cell responses to AZD1222 COVID-19 vaccine. The repertoire was sequenced with immunoSEQ multiplex PCR; TCRdb's copy has only in-frame clones and lacks some. The table records tens of thousands of clones, roughly 90% of them present only once. The sample consisted of peripheral blood, taken 28 days after the second AZD1222 dose. The receptors shown here come from an adult who received the AZD1222 COVID-19 vaccine.

V is TRBV6-5 and J is TRBJ1-6; 9 positions agree with TRBD1. Per the germline V gene, CDR1 is MNHEY and CDR2 is SVGAGI. After removal of 6 bases from V and 10 bases from J, the junction contained 7 bases not matched to a gene. The CDR3 runs 14 residues. This CDR3 is CASRRTGGGSPLHF. CDR3 in DNA: TGTGCCAGCAGACGAACAGGGGGCGGATCACCCCTCCACTTT.

The chain has TRBV28 and TRBJ1-2, with TRBD1 as a possible D gene (5 bases). The CDR3 spans 14 residues. Germline V CDR1 and CDR2: MDHEN, SYDVKM. The V end was cut by 5 bases, the J end by 0 bases, with 10 bases between. The CDR3 here is CASSATVANYGYTF. For the CDR3, the DNA is TGTGCCAGCAGTGCGACAGTAGCTAACTATGGCTACACCTTC.

The chain links TRBV7-6 to TRBJ2-1; 9 bases fit TRBD2. With 1 base clipped from V and 6 bases from J, the junction kept 7 bases outside the gene matches. There are 16 residues in the CDR3. Germline-derived CDR1 and CDR2 are SGHVS and FNYEAQ. The CDR3, as DNA: TGTGCCAGCAGCTTAGTCACAGCGGGAGGTAGCAATGAGCAGTTCTTC. Translating gives CASSLVTAGGSNEQFF.

This clone has only a few counts. The rearrangement uses TRBV28 and TRBJ2-7; 8 bases are a match to TRBD1. Germline loops: CDR1 MDHEN, CDR2 SYDVKM. V was clipped by 6 bases and J by 6 bases; unmatched bases: 4. This CDR3 spans 12 amino acids. CDR3 nucleotides: TGTGCCAGCAGGCTTGGACAGGGCGAGCAGTACTTC. Protein sequence: CASRLGQGEQYF.

This chain links TRBV6-2 or TRBV6-3 with TRBJ2-5; 9 positions match TRBD1. Germline V lookup: CDR1 MNHEY, CDR2 SVGEGT. The CDR3 runs to 14 residues. With V trimmed by 4 bases and J by 3 bases, 3 bases remained unmatched. The CDR3 DNA reads TGTGCCAGCAGTTCTTGGACAGGGGAAGAGACCCAGTACTTC. It translates to CASSSWTGEETQYF.

This clone has a handful of counts. The CDR3 DNA reads as TGTGCCTGGAGTTTGTTCGGGACAGGCTCTGGAAACACCATATATTTT. It encodes CAWSLFGTGSGNTIYF. The chain links TRBV30 to TRBJ1-3; 8 bases align to TRBD1. The V gene end was trimmed by 2 bases and the J gene end by 0 bases; junction bases not matched to a gene: 6. Germline V CDR1 and CDR2: GTSNPN, SVGIG (reference sequence). The CDR3 runs 16 residues.

The chain couples TRBV19 to TRBJ1-5; D might be TRBD1 (6 bases). The CDR3 consists of 14 residues. The V gene's germline CDR1 is LNHDA and CDR2 SQIVND (reference sequence). V lost 4 bases to trimming and J lost 3 bases, with 10 bases between them. Written as DNA, the CDR3 is TGTGCCAGTAGTAGAGACAGGTTCAATCAGCCCCAGCATTTT. Its protein product is CASSRDRFNQPQHF.

The rearrangement links TRBV7-8 to TRBJ2-6; 9 nucleotides agree with TRBD1. Trimming cost V 8 bases and J 2 bases; bases outside gene matches: 19. Germline CDR1 reads SGHVS; CDR2 reads FQNEAQ. This CDR3 has 20 residues. CDR3 in DNA: TGTGCCAGCTATCTGACAGCCCGGGACAGGGCGTTTGCTGGGGCCAACGTCCTGACTTTC. It specifies CASYLTARDRAFAGANVLTF.

This clone appeared once. This chain joins TRBV7-9 and TRBJ2-5; TRBD2 is a possible D gene (6 bases). The CDR3 has 13 amino acids. The V end was cut by 5 bases, the J end by 1 base, with 8 bases between. Germline V gene data show CDR1 as SEHNR and CDR2 as FQNEAQ (reference sequence). The CDR3 nucleotides are TGTGCCAGCAGCCGGGACTTCCAAGAGACCCAGTACTTC. Translated: CASSRDFQETQYF. Together with reference TRBV7-9 and TRBJ2-5, the CDR3 gives the full variable domain: DTGVSQNPRHKITKRGQNVTFRCDPISEHNRLYWYRQTLGQGPEFLTYFQNEAQLEKSRLLSDRFSAERPKGSFSTLEIQRTEQGDSAMYLCASSRDFQETQYFGPGTRLLVL.